What follows are 31 T cell receptor beta chains derived from one specimen sequenced in a study of blood T cell repertoires in COVID-19. TCRdb's table, derived via immunoSEQ multiplex PCR, lists solely in-frame clones and lacks some. The sample lists fewer than 250,000 clones; roughly 80% were seen once. Sample: PBMCs or T cells enriched from blood (not recorded which). The receptors stem from a woman aged 45-60 years who had been exposed to COVID-19.

This chain links TRBV19 with TRBJ1-3, with 8 positions matching TRBD1. The CDR3 is 17 amino acids. V was pared by 5 bases and J by 0 bases, with 9 bases of the junction left unmatched. Looked up from germline, CDR1 is LNHDA and CDR2 is SQIVND (reference sequence). CDR3 DNA sequence: TGTGCCAGTAGTGTCGGGACCGGGACAGGCTCTGGAAACACCATATATTTT. Translating gives CASSVGTGTGSGNTIYF.

This clone was seen once. The rearrangement joins TRBV6-5 to TRBJ2-2; TRBD2 is a possible D gene (6 bases). Trimming left V 2 bases short and J 7 bases short, with 17 bases between. The CDR3 sequence is 16 residues long. Germline assignment: CDR1 MNHEY and CDR2 SVGAGI. The CDR3, as DNA: TGTGCCAGCAGTTACAGTATCGGGGACTGGGGCGGGGAGCTGTTTTTT. Amino acids: CASSYSIGDWGGELFF.

The V gene is TRBV19, the J gene TRBJ2-2; the D is unclear. V was shortened by 7 bases and J by 8 bases, with 8 bases between the two germline ends. Germline V gene sequence: CDR1 LNHDA, CDR2 SQIVND (reference sequence). CDR3 length: 11 residues. As DNA, the CDR3 is TGTGCCAGTAAAATTCAGGGGGAGCTGTTTTTT. Translating gives CASKIQGELFF.

This chain links TRBV5-4 with TRBJ1-2, with a possible D match to TRBD1 (6 bases). Trimming left V 1 base short and J 1 base short, with 8 bases between. From germline, CDR1 is SGHNT and CDR2 YYREEE (reference sequence). This CDR3 is 14 amino acids long. The CDR3 spells CASSLTGSNYGYTF. The CDR3 region has the DNA TGTGCCAGCAGCTTGACAGGGAGTAACTATGGCTACACCTTC.

The V gene is TRBV19, the J gene TRBJ1-4, with a weak D call TRBD1 (6 bases). V was cut by 6 bases and J by 5 bases, with 16 bases left in between. Germline V gene lookup returns CDR1 LNHDA and CDR2 SQIVND (reference sequence). There are 15 residues in the CDR3. The CDR3: CASSGRDTLNEKLFF. As DNA, the CDR3 is TGTGCCAGTAGCGGAAGGGACACCCTAAATGAAAAACTGTTTTTT.

This clone was seen a handful of times. The chain combines TRBV7-2 with TRBJ2-2, with TRBD2 matching over 7 bases. V was pared by 4 bases and J by 6 bases, with 11 bases of the junction left unmatched. This CDR3 has 16 amino acids. The germline V gene has CDR1 SGHTA and CDR2 FQGNSA. The CDR3 sequence is CASSSSGEGRSGELFF. CDR3 coding DNA: TGTGCCAGCAGCTCCAGCGGGGAAGGCCGATCCGGGGAGCTGTTTTTT. The variable domain in full, with the rest retrieved from reference TRBV7-2 and TRBJ2-2, is GAGVSQSPSNKVTEKGKDVELRCDPISGHTALYWYRQSLGQGLEFLIYFQGNSAPDKSGLPSDRFSAERTGGSVSTLTIQRTQQEDSAVYLCASSSSGEGRSGELFFGEGSRLTVL.

This chain joins TRBV3-1 (or the pseudogene TRBV3-2) and TRBJ2-1, with 12 bases matching TRBD2. Trimming removed 4 bases from V and 2 bases from J; junction bases left unmatched: 15. The germline CDR1 and CDR2 sequences are LGHDT and YNNKEL (reference sequence). The CDR3 spans 20 residues. CDR3 residues: CASSPRKGLAGTATYNEQFF. The CDR3 region has the DNA TGTGCCAGCAGCCCGAGAAAAGGACTAGCGGGGACAGCGACCTACAATGAGCAGTTCTTC.

V usage is TRBV5-4 and J usage is TRBJ1-2, with a weak D call TRBD1 (6 bases). V gave up 3 bases and J gave up 8 bases, with 23 bases separating them. The CDR3 is 16 amino acids. Per the germline V gene, CDR1 is SGHNT and CDR2 is YYREEE (reference sequence). CDR3 sequence reads: CASSYNTGQSLRGYTF. Written as DNA, the CDR3 is TGTGCCAGCAGCTACAATACAGGGCAGAGCTTAAGGGGCTACACCTTC.

The gene calls are TRBV28 and TRBJ1-2; D is undetermined. Germline V gives CDR1 MDHEN, CDR2 SYDVKM. V lost 2 bases, J lost 7 bases, and 11 bases lay in between. This CDR3 comprises 13 residues. CDR3 loop: CASSLGPSRGYTF. CDR3 DNA: TGTGCCAGCAGTTTAGGGCCCTCACGTGGCTACACCTTC.

The rearrangement links TRBV11-1 to TRBJ1-3; D gene ambiguous. The germline V gene encodes CDR1 SGHAT and CDR2 FQDESV (reference sequence). The CDR3 consists of 13 residues. V gave up 0 bases and J gave up 4 bases, with 4 bases separating them. In nucleotides, the CDR3 is TGTGCCAGCAGCTTAGCCTACGGAAACACCATATATTTT. This translates into CASSLAYGNTIYF.

The chain joins TRBV7-6 to TRBJ2-3, with 10 bases matching TRBD2. Per the germline V gene, CDR1 is SGHVS and CDR2 is FNYEAQ. Trimming took 1 base from V and 3 from J; bases not matched to a gene: 4. The CDR3 loop spans 16 amino acids. The CDR3 DNA sequence: TGTGCCAGCAGCTTAGAGGCTAGCGGGAGAACAGATACGCAGTATTTT. As protein: CASSLEASGRTDTQYF.

This chain links TRBV30 with TRBJ1-1; a possible D gene is TRBD1 (6 bases). The CDR3 has 13 amino acids. The germline V gene has CDR1 GTSNPN and CDR2 SVGIG (reference sequence). Trimming stripped 6 bases from V and 0 bases from J, with 11 bases between. In DNA, the CDR3 is TGTGCCTGCGACGGACAGCTGAACACTGAAGCTTTCTTT. Translation: CACDGQLNTEAFF.

V usage is TRBV4-2 and J usage is TRBJ1-5; 10 bases match TRBD1. Germline values: CDR1 LGHNA, CDR2 YNFKEQ. Trimming removed 0 bases from V and 7 bases from J; junction bases left unmatched: 3. The length of the CDR3 is 15 residues. The CDR3 bases are TGTGCCAGCAGCCAAGACGGGACAGGGGACCAGCCCCAGCATTTT. This encodes CASSQDGTGDQPQHF.

Only a few counts were recorded for this clone. This chain connects TRBV5-6 to TRBJ1-2, with a tentative D call TRBD1 (6 bases). V lost 3 bases and J 5 bases, leaving 17 bases between the germline ends. Germline V gene data show CDR1 as SGHDT and CDR2 as YYEEEE. The CDR3 length is 15 residues. The CDR3 nucleotides read TGTGCCAGCAGCTCGGGAGGGGGAACTTGGTATGGCTACACCTTC. Translating it yields CASSSGGGTWYGYTF.

This sequence joins TRBV6-5 and TRBJ1-5; TRBD1 is a possible D gene (6 bases). Germline V gene data show CDR1 as MNHEY and CDR2 as SVGAGI. Trimming stripped 6 bases from V and 3 bases from J, with 12 bases between. The CDR3 runs 14 residues. For the CDR3, the DNA is TGTGCCAGCAGCTTCAGGGGATTCAATCAGCCCCAGCATTTT. It yields the protein CASSFRGFNQPQHF.

A word on this clone: The identical CDR3 is also encoded by other nucleotide sequences in the sample. The gene calls are TRBV19 and TRBJ1-1; D is unclear. The germline CDR1 and CDR2 sequences are LNHDA and SQIVND (reference sequence). The CDR3 loop spans 13 amino acids. The V end lost 3 bases, the J end lost 4 bases, and 9 bases lay between the germline ends. The CDR3 nucleotides are TGTGCCAGTAGTATCCGGGGTAGCACTGAAGCTTTCTTT. This translates into CASSIRGSTEAFF.

The gene calls are TRBV10-3 and TRBJ2-3, with 11 bases identical to TRBD2. The CDR3 is 15 residues long. V lost 4 bases, J lost 2 bases, and 2 bases stayed unmatched. Germline loops: CDR1 ENHRY, CDR2 SYGVKD. DNA of the CDR3: TGTGCCATCAGTGGGACTAGCGGGCTCACAGATACGCAGTATTTT. It yields the protein CAISGTSGLTDTQYF.

This rearrangement joins TRBV5-1 to TRBJ2-7; possibly TRBD2 for D (6 bases). Germline V CDR1 and CDR2: SGHRS, YFSETQ. Trimming took off 2 bases at V and 3 bases at J, with 24 bases between the two ends. CDR3 size: 18 residues. CDR3 amino acids: CASSFPREGPTGGYEQYF. The CDR3 coding sequence is TGCGCCAGCAGCTTTCCCAGGGAAGGACCCACCGGGGGCTACGAGCAGTACTTC.

V and J are TRBV2 and TRBJ2-1, with D possibly TRBD2 on 5 matching bases. This CDR3 has 14 residues. V lost 4 bases and J lost 6, with 13 bases in between. Germline CDR1 and CDR2: SNHLY and FYNNEI. CDR3 coding DNA: TGTGCCAGCAGTGGAATACTAGTGGCCAATGAGCAGTTCTTC. Amino acids: CASSGILVANEQFF.

The count of this clone is one. This sequence joins TRBV6-1 and TRBJ1-2; TRBD1 might be the D (5 bases). Trimming removed 1 base from V and 4 bases from J, with 7 bases in between. This CDR3 spans 13 amino acids. The germline V gene has CDR1 MNHNS and CDR2 SASEGT. In nucleotides, the CDR3 is TGTGCCAGCAGTGAAGGACAGTTCTATGGCTACACCTTC. It translates to CASSEGQFYGYTF.

This clone was found a few times. CDR3 DNA sequence: TGTGCCAGCAGCCAAGATCAGGGCGGGAAGAACACCGGGGAGCTGTTTTTT. Translating it yields CASSQDQGGKNTGELFF. The chain has TRBV14 and TRBJ2-2; perhaps TRBD2 as D (6 bases). The CDR3 is 17 amino acids. CDR1 SGHDN and CDR2 FVKESK come from the germline V gene. The ends were cut back, 0 bases at V and 1 base at J, with 12 bases in the middle.

This clone was detected a few times. The V and J genes are TRBV6-2 or TRBV6-3 and TRBJ2-5, with D perhaps TRBD2 (6 bases). This CDR3 has 14 residues. Trimming shortened V by 2 bases and J by 7 bases, and 14 bases separated the two germline ends. Germline CDR1 is MNHEY and CDR2 is SVGEGT. The CDR3 region has the DNA TGTGCCAGCAGTTACGGGGCGGGGCAGGGGACCCAGTACTTC. Translated: CASSYGAGQGTQYF.

A few counts support this clone. J is TRBJ1-1 and V is TRBV3-1 (or the pseudogene TRBV3-2); 8 nucleotides match TRBD1. This CDR3 has 15 amino acids. Trimming took 4 bases from V and 4 from J; bases not matched to a gene: 8. Germline loops: CDR1 LGHDT, CDR2 YNNKEL (reference sequence). The CDR3 DNA sequence: TGTGCCAGCAGCCCGCGGCAGGGGGCAAGCACTGAAGCTTTCTTT. Amino acid sequence: CASSPRQGASTEAFF.

The rearrangement joins TRBV15 to TRBJ2-2; perhaps TRBD1 as D (6 bases). Between the trimmed V and J ends, which lost 5 bases and 5 bases, there was a span of 12 bases. Per the germline V gene, CDR1 is LNHNV and CDR2 is YYDKDF (reference sequence). The CDR3 spans 14 residues. The CDR3 coding sequence is TGTGCCACCAGCCCCAGACAGGTTACCGGGGAGCTGTTTTTT. This gives the protein CATSPRQVTGELFF.

The CDR3, as DNA: TGTGCCAGCACGCCCCTCGCTGGCAGCCAAGAGACCCAGTACTTC. Amino acid sequence: CASTPLAGSQETQYF. This chain connects TRBV7-8 to TRBJ2-5; no reliable D call. Germline assignment: CDR1 SGHVS and CDR2 FQNEAQ. With 7 bases removed from V and 1 base from J, the gap between germline ends came to 16 bases. The CDR3 consists of 15 residues.

The rearrangement links TRBV2 to TRBJ2-7, with D unresolved. Between the trimmed V and J ends, which lost 3 bases and 2 bases, there was a span of 11 bases. Germline V gives CDR1 SNHLY, CDR2 FYNNEI. The CDR3 covers 14 residues. The CDR3, as DNA: TGTGCCAGCAGTGACCCCAGGCTTACCTACGAGCAGTACTTC. The encoded protein is CASSDPRLTYEQYF. The whole variable domain, filled in from reference TRBV2 and TRBJ2-7, reads EPEVTQTPSHQVTQMGQEVILRCVPISNHLYFYWYRQILGQKVEFLVSFYNNEISEKSEIFDDQFSVERPDGSNFTLKIRSTKLEDSAMYFCASSDPRLTYEQYFGPGTRLTVT.

The chain employs TRBV5-5 and TRBJ1-1, with D possibly TRBD1 on 5 matching bases. Trimming took off 0 bases at V and 3 bases at J, with 15 bases between the two ends. CDR1 and CDR2 from the germline V gene are SGHKS and YYEKEE (reference sequence). The CDR3 is 16 residues long. The CDR3 region is CASSLVFLGEDTEAFF. CDR3 DNA: TGTGCCAGCAGCTTGGTATTTTTAGGGGAGGACACTGAAGCTTTCTTT.

The DNA for the CDR3 is TGTGCCAGCAGCCTTACTCAGGGGGCTACTGAAGCTTTCTTT. Amino acids: CASSLTQGATEAFF. V usage is TRBV16 and J usage is TRBJ1-1; 8 bases map to TRBD1. J gave up 5 bases and V 4 bases, and 6 bases lay outside the gene matches. CDR3 length: 14 residues. Germline CDR1 reads KGHSY; CDR2 reads FQNENV.

To note about this clone: This CDR3 is also generated by other DNA sequences in the sample. CDR3 loop: CASSLGQGSTEAFF. The CDR3 DNA is TGCGCCAGCAGCTTGGGTCAGGGGAGCACTGAAGCTTTCTTT. The chain recombines TRBV5-1 with TRBJ1-1, with D perhaps matching TRBD1 (6 bases). Germline V CDR1 and CDR2: SGHRS, YFSETQ. The CDR3 has 14 amino acids. Trimming shortened V by 0 bases and J by 4 bases, and 10 bases separated the two germline ends.

The genes are TRBV5-1 and TRBJ2-5, with 7 bases identical to TRBD2. This CDR3 is 15 amino acids long. Germline CDR1 and CDR2: SGHRS and YFSETQ. V was pared by 1 base and J by 3 bases, with 6 bases of the junction left unmatched. The CDR3 spells CASSLWGTSEETQYF. The CDR3 DNA is TGCGCCAGCAGCTTGTGGGGCACTAGCGAAGAGACCCAGTACTTC. The whole variable domain, remainder taken from reference TRBV5-1 and TRBJ2-5, is KAGVTQTPRYLIKTRGQQVTLSCSPISGHRSVSWYQQTPGQGLQFLFEYFSETQRNKGNFPGRFSGRQFSNSRSEMNVSTLELGDSALYLCASSLWGTSEETQYFGPGTRLLVL.

This chain connects TRBV19 to TRBJ1-3, with 8 bases that match TRBD1. This CDR3 region has 16 residues. Germline CDR1 is LNHDA and CDR2 is SQIVND (reference sequence). Trimming at V came to 5 bases and at J to 0 bases, leaving 6 bases not matched to a gene. The CDR3 DNA follows: TGTGCCAGTAGTCACAGGGACAGGAGCTCTGGAAACACCATATATTTT. Its protein is CASSHRDRSSGNTIYF. The full variable domain, completed using reference TRBV19 and TRBJ1-3, is DGGITQSPKYLFRKEGQNVTLSCEQNLNHDAMYWYRQDPGQGLRLIYYSQIVNDFQKGDIAEGYSVSREKKESFPLTVTSAQKNPTAFYLCASSHRDRSSGNTIYFGEGSWLTVV.